This T cell receptor (beta chain) was retrieved from a study of blood T cell repertoires in COVID-19. Overall study context: In each case, the material was cDNA or gDNA derived from T cells, B-cell-depleted T cells, or PBMCs.

The CDR3 has 13 residues. V lost 0 bases to trimming and J lost 6 bases, with 9 bases between them. Germline-derived CDR1 and CDR2 are SGHRS and YFSETQ. As originally analysed: Nucleated cell counts were estimated from reference gene primer amplification. Profiled with immunoSEQ multiplex PCR; TCRdb holds only in-frame clones, not every one. V, J and clone size reflect that table, while D and trimming were determined from the DNA. The data show 37,000 or so clones, more than 70% seen once. This sequence joins TRBV5-1 and TRBJ2-5; the D gene is possibly TRBD2 (6 bases). The material sequenced was peripheral blood. The source of this sequence is a man between 60 and 75 years old with acute or convalescent COVID-19. The CDR3 DNA sequence: TGCGCCAGCAGCTTGGGGGAGGCGAAGACCCAGTACTTC. Encoded protein: CASSLGEAKTQYF. The whole variable domain, remainder taken from reference TRBV5-1 and TRBJ2-5, is KAGVTQTPRYLIKTRGQQVTLSCSPISGHRSVSWYQQTPGQGLQFLFEYFSETQRNKGNFPGRFSGRQFSNSRSEMNVSTLELGDSALYLCASSLGEAKTQYFGPGTRLLVL.